This T cell receptor beta chain appears in the sequencing data of a study of control samples from healthy donors and cancer patients. CDR3 length: 11 amino acids. The V gene's germline CDR1 is SNHLY and CDR2 FYNNEI. Generated by immunoSEQ multiplex PCR, the TCRdb table keeps only in-frame clones and is missing some. The sample has about 130,000 clones; approximately 92% are singletons. Of note for this clone: At one of its ends the junction is not consistent with the germline gene, which may arise from a read error.

The specimen was blood. The chain carries TRBV2 and TRBJ1-1, with no clear D. This TCR came from a woman aged 50 to 65 in good health. CDR3 in amino acids: CASSMNSEAFF. DNA for the CDR3: TGTGCCAGCAGTATGAACAGTGAAGCTTTCTTT.